Below are 8 T cell receptor beta chains sequenced from a single sample in a study of blood T cell repertoires in COVID-19. Sequenced by immunoSEQ multiplex PCR; TCRdb stores in-frame clones only, minus some. The data contain about 120,000 clones, approximately 90% of them singletons. The sample taken for sequencing was peripheral blood. These receptors were taken from a man between 65 and 79 years old with active or convalescent COVID-19.

This chain joins TRBV28 and TRBJ2-1; 8 bases agree with TRBD2. The junction had 14 bases not matched to a gene; V was cut back by 6 bases and J by 4 bases. The CDR3 is made up of 17 amino acids. Germline-derived CDR1 and CDR2 are MDHEN and SYDVKM. This CDR3 is CASSAAGIAGFYNEQFF. CDR3 nucleotides: TGTGCCAGCAGCGCCGCGGGGATAGCGGGATTTTACAATGAGCAGTTCTTC.

J is TRBJ2-6 and V is TRBV11-2, with D possibly matching TRBD1 (5 bases). The CDR3 runs to 18 residues. The V gene lost 5 bases and the J gene lost 0 bases, with 17 bases spanning the gap. Germline V lookup: CDR1 SGHAT, CDR2 FQNNGV. CDR3 DNA sequence: TGTGCCAGCAGCCCCACCTACTTAGGGGACTCTGGGGCCAACGTCCTGACTTTC. It translates to CASSPTYLGDSGANVLTF.

This chain uses TRBV28 with TRBJ1-2; D is ambiguous. V was pared by 4 bases and J by 4 bases, with 16 bases between. This CDR3 spans 15 amino acids. Germline CDR1 is MDHEN and CDR2 is SYDVKM. CDR3 residues: CASSSLKSRIYGYTF. The DNA for the CDR3 is TGTGCCAGCAGTTCTCTTAAATCCAGGATCTATGGCTACACCTTC.

This chain links TRBV28 with TRBJ2-4; D may be TRBD2 (5 bases). CDR3 length: 14 amino acids. The germline V gene has CDR1 MDHEN and CDR2 SYDVKM. V gave up 5 bases and J gave up 1 base, with 9 bases separating them. The CDR3 here is CASSPPGAKNIQYF. CDR3 sequence (DNA): TGTGCCAGCAGTCCCCCGGGGGCCAAAAACATTCAGTACTTC.

This chain uses TRBV3-1 (or the pseudogene TRBV3-2) with TRBJ2-7; 7 nucleotides agree with TRBD1. Germline-derived CDR1 and CDR2 are LGHDT and YNNKEL (reference sequence). This CDR3 spans 15 amino acids. Unmatched junction bases numbered 5, after V lost 1 base and J lost 2 bases. CDR3 nucleotide sequence: TGTGCCAGCAGCCAAGGCCGGGACAGTACCTACGAGCAGTACTTC. Protein product: CASSQGRDSTYEQYF.

The chain combines TRBV19 with TRBJ1-3; no definite D call. CDR3 length: 17 residues. Trimming took 6 bases from V and 0 from J, leaving 18 bases between them. Germline V CDR1 and CDR2: LNHDA, SQIVND (reference sequence). The CDR3 sequence: CASSTPRMESSGNTIYF. The CDR3 DNA reads TGTGCCAGTAGCACCCCGAGGATGGAGAGCTCTGGAAACACCATATATTTT.

The genes are TRBV10-1 and TRBJ1-3; D is perhaps TRBD1 (6 bases). CDR1 is WNHNN and CDR2 is SYGVQD in the germline V gene (reference sequence). The V and J ends lost 6 bases and 2 bases respectively, with 23 bases between them. CDR3 length: 18 amino acids. This chain's CDR3 is CASRPTGPKRGAGNTIYF. The DNA for the CDR3 is TGCGCCAGCAGGCCGACAGGCCCCAAGAGGGGAGCTGGAAACACCATATATTTT.

The rearrangement uses TRBV2 and TRBJ2-1; D is unresolved. CDR1 and CDR2 from the germline V gene are SNHLY and FYNNEI. Trimming shortened V by 7 bases and J by 0 bases, and 10 bases separated the two germline ends. The CDR3 spans 14 residues. The CDR3 coding sequence is TGTGCCAGCAACCTAGTTCACTCCTACAATGAGCAGTTCTTC. Protein sequence: CASNLVHSYNEQFF.